These 6 T cell receptor beta chains came from one sample sequenced in a study of Graves' ophthalmopathy and Graves' hyperthyroidism (dated by TCRdb to the late 2010s). Sequenced on an Illumina HiSeq 2000. TCR beta CDR3 regions were amplified from RNA transcripts for repertoire sequencing. HTBI primers and the Qiagen OneStep RT-PCR kit were used in a first-round RT-PCR, which was followed by a second-round multiplex PCR, size selection and purification. The public reads were run again by TCRdb, first through fastp at Q25 and then through MiXCR, and only productive beta chains were kept. Each entry is one CDR3 protein sequence, shown with its most common DNA and genes. This sample comprises roughly 480,000 distinct CDR3 sequences, 14% of them detected only once. The ten largest clones capture about 10% of the sample. The sample comprised blood. The receptors come from a woman in her twenties or thirties with Graves' ophthalmopathy. Donor details come from another sample of the same person, matched by shared clones.

Only a few counts were recorded for this clonotype. The V gene is TRBV20-1, the J gene TRBJ1-1; 11 bases line up with TRBD1. The CDR3 is made up of 13 amino acids. Trimming removed 7 bases from V and 4 bases from J; junction bases left unmatched: 5. In germline, CDR1 is DFQATT, CDR2 SNEGSKA (reference sequence). The CDR3 region is CSVSGQGVTEAFF. CDR3 nucleotide sequence: TGCAGTGTTTCGGGACAGGGGGTCACTGAAGCTTTCTTT.

The sample holds many counts of this clonotype. This sequence joins TRBV18 and TRBJ2-7; TRBD1 matches 11 bases. The germline V gene has CDR1 KGHSH and CDR2 LQKENI. The CDR3 has 15 residues. The V gene end was trimmed by 3 bases and the J gene end by 5 bases; junction bases not matched to a gene: 6. CDR3 protein: CASSPSGTGGNEQYF. The CDR3 coding sequence is TGTGCCAGCTCACCCTCCGGGACAGGGGGGAACGAGCAGTACTTC.

This clonotype was counted ten times or more. The chain couples TRBV28 to TRBJ1-2; TRBD1 matches 7 bases. The CDR3 spans 14 residues. Germline trimming cut 5 bases from V and 9 bases from J; bases unmatched to any gene: 12. The germline gives CDR1 MDHEN, CDR2 SYDVKM. The CDR3 here is CASSTNSGGSRYTF. The CDR3 DNA reads TGTGCCAGCAGTACGAACTCAGGGGGTTCTCGCTACACCTTC.

In this sample, this clonotype turned up many times. The rearrangement joins TRBV30 to TRBJ1-3; weak D call: TRBD1 (6 bases). Trimming took off 0 bases at V and 8 bases at J, with 20 bases between the two ends. The V gene's germline CDR1 is GTSNPN and CDR2 SVGIG (reference sequence). This CDR3 contains 16 residues. The CDR3 here is CAWSVRLAGVGDTIYF. The CDR3 nucleotides are TGTGCCTGGAGTGTACGACTGGCAGGGGTAGGAGACACCATATATTTT.

This clonotype was seen at least ten times. The CDR3: CASSFAGGPKEQYF. As DNA, the CDR3 is TGTGCCAGCAGTTTTGCGGGAGGGCCGAAAGAGCAGTACTTC. The V and J genes are TRBV28 and TRBJ2-7, with TRBD2 identical over 9 bases. Germline V gives CDR1 MDHEN, CDR2 SYDVKM. The CDR3 totals 14 residues. The V and J ends lost 3 bases and 7 bases, in that order; junction bases with no gene match: 7. The full variable domain, rest sourced from reference TRBV28 and TRBJ2-7, is DVKVTQSSRYLVKRTGEKVFLECVQDMDHENMFWYRQDPGLGLRLIYFSYDVKMKEKGDIPEGYSVSREKKERFSLILESASTNQTSMYLCASSFAGGPKEQYFGPGTRLTVT.

This sequence joins TRBV12-3 or TRBV12-4 and TRBJ1-5; the D gene is possibly TRBD1 (6 bases). V gave up 5 bases and J gave up 5 bases, with 10 bases separating them. The CDR3 is made up of 13 amino acids. CDR3 DNA: TGTGCCAGCAGTCCGGACAGTTATCAGCCCCAGCATTTT. Amino acids: CASSPDSYQPQHF.